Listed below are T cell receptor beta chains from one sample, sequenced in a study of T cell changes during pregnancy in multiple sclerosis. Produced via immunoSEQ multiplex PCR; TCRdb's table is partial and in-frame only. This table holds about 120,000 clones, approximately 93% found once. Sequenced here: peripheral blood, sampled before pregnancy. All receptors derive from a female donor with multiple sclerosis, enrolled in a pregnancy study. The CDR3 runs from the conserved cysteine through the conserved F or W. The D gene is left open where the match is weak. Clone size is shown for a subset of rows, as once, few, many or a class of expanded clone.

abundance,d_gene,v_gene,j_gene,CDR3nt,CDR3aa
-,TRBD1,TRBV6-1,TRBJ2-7,TGTGCCAGCAGTAGACGGGACAGGGTACAGCAGTACTTC,CASSRRDRVQQYF
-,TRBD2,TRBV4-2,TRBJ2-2,TGTGCCAGCAGCCAAGCAGCTAGCGGGAGGGGGGAGCTGTTTTTT,CASSQAASGRGELFF
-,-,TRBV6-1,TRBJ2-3,TGTGCCAGCCTAGGTCGATCGTTTACCACAGATACGCAGTATTTT,CASLGRSFTTDTQYF
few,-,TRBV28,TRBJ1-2,TGTGCCAGCAGTTTAGTAAGACAGTATGGCTACACCTTC,CASSLVRQYGYTF
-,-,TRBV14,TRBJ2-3,TGTGCCAGCAGCTACGGGACTTATCTCACAGATACGCAGTATTTT,CASSYGTYLTDTQYF
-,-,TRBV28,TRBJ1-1,TGTGCCAGCAGTTTTAACAGACTGAACACTGAAGCTTTCTTT,CASSFNRLNTEAFF
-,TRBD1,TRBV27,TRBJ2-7,TGTGCCAGCAGTTTTTCAAGGGGGCGCAACGAGCAGTACTTC,CASSFSRGRNEQYF
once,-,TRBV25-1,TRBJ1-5,TGTGCCAGCAGTAGTGGGGGCTCGGGTCAGCCCCAGCATTTT,CASSSGGSGQPQHF
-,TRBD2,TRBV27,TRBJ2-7,TGTGCCAGCAGTTGGACTAGCGGGATATACGAGCAGTACTTC,CASSWTSGIYEQYF
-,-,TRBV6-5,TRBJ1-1,TGTGCCAGCAGTTATACAGGGCGGGCTGAAGCTTTCTTT,CASSYTGRAEAFF
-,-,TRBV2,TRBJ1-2,TGTGCCAGCAGGGAAGATAATTATGGCTACACCTTC,CASREDNYGYTF
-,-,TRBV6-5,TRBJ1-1,TGTGCCATCACCCGGGGGGGCCCAGACACTGAAGCTTTCTTT,CAITRGGPDTEAFF
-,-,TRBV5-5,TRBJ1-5,TGTGCCAGCAGTCCCGGGGGGGGGCGATATGACAATCAGCCCCAGCATTTT,CASSPGGGRYDNQPQHF
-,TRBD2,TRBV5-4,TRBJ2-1,TGTGCCAGCAGCTTGGAACTAGCGGGAGTCAATGAGCAGTTCTTC,CASSLELAGVNEQFF
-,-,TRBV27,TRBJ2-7,TGTGCCAGCAGTCCCTCCGTACAGGCCTACGAGCAGTACTTC,CASSPSVQAYEQYF